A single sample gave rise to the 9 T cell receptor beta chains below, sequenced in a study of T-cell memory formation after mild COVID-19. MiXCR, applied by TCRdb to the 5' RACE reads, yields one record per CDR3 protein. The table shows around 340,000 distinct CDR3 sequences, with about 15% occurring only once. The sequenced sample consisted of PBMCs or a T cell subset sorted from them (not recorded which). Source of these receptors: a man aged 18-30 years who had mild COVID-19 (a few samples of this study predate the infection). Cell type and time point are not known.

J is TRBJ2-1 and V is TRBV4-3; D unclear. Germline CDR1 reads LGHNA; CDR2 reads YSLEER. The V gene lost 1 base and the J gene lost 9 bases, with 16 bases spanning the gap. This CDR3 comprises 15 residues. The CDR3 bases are TGCGCCAGCAGCCAAGCGAATTCCGGGTACGGTGAGCAGTTCTTC. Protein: CASSQANSGYGEQFF.

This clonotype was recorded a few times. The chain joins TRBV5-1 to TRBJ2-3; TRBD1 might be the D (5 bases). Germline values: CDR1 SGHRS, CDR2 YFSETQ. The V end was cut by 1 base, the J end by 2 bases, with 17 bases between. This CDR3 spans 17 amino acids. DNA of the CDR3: TGCGCCAGCAGCTTGAATGGACAAGTACCAGCCACAGATACGCAGTATTTT. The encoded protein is CASSLNGQVPATDTQYF.

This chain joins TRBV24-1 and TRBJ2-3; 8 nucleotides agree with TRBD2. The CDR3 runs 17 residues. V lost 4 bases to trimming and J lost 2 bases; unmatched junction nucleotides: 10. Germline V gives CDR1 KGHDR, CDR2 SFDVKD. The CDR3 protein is CATSDPSGGPDTDTQYF. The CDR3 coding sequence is TGTGCCACCAGTGACCCCAGCGGGGGACCTGACACAGATACGCAGTATTTT.

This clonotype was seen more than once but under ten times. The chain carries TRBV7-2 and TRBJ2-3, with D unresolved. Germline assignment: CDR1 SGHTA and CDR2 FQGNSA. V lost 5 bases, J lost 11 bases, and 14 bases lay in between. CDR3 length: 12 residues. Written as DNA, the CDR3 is TGTGCCAGCAGCCTTACTTCGATTGGGCAGTATTTT. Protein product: CASSLTSIGQYF.

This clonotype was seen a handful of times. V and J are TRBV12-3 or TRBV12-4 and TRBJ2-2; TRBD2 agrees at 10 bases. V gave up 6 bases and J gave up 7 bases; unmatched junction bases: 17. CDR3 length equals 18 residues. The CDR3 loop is CASRTPWASGGKVGELFF. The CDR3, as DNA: TGTGCCAGCAGGACTCCCTGGGCTAGCGGGGGAAAAGTCGGGGAGCTGTTTTTT.

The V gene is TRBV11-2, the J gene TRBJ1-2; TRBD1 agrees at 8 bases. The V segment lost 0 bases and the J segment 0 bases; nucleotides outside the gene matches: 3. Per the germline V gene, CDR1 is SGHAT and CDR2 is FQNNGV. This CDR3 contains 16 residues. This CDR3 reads CASSLDIQGANYGYTF. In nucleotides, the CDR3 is TGTGCCAGCAGCTTAGATATACAGGGGGCTAACTATGGCTACACCTTC.

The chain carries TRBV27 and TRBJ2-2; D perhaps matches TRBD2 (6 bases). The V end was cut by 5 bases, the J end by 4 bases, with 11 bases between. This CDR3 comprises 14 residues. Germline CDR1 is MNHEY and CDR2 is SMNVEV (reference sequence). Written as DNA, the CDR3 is TGTGCCAGCAGTCTCCTGGAGGGCACCGGGGAGCTGTTTTTT. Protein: CASSLLEGTGELFF.

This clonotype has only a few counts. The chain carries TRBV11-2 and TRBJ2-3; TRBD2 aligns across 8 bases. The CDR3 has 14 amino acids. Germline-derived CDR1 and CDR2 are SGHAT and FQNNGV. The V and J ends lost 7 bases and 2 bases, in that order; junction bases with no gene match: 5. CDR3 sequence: CASKPGGATDTQYF. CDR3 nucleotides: TGTGCCAGCAAACCCGGGGGGGCCACAGATACGCAGTATTTT.

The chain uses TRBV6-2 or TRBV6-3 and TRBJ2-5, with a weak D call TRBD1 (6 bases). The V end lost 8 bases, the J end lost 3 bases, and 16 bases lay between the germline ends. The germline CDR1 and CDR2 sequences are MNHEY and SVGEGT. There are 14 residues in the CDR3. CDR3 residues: CASAPTGNEETQYF. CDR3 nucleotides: TGTGCCAGCGCCCCTACAGGGAACGAAGAGACCCAGTACTTC.